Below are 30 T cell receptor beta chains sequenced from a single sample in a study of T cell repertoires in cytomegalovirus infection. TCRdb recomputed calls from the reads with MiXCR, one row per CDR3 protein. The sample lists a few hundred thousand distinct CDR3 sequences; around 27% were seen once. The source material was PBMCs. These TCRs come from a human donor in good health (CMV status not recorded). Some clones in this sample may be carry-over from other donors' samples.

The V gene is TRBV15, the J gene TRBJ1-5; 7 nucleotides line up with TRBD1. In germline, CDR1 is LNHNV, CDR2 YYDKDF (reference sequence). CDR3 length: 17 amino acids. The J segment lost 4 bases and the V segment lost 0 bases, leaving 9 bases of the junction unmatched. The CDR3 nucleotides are TGTGCCACCAGCAGAGATACGAAGGGGGCGATAAATCAGCCCCAGCATTTT. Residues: CATSRDTKGAINQPQHF.

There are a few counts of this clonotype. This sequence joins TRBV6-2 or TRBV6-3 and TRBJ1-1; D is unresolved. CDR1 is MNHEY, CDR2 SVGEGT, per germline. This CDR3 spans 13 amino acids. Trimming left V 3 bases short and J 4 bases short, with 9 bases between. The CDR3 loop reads CASSYFGGTEAFF. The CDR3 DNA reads TGTGCCAGCAGTTATTTTGGCGGCACTGAAGCTTTCTTT.

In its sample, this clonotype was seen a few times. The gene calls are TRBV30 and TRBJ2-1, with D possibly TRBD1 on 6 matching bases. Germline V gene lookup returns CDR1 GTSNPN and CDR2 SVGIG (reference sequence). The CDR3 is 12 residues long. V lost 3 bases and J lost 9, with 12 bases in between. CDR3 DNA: TGTGCCTGGAGGGGGGCTAGAGGTGAGCAGTTCTTC. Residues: CAWRGARGEQFF.

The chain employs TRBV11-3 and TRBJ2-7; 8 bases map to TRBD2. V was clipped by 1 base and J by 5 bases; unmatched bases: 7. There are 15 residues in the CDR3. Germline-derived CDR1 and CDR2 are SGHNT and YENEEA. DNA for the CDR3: TGTGCCAGCAGCTTAGGAGGGGGACTAGACCACGAGCAGTACTTC. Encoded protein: CASSLGGGLDHEQYF.

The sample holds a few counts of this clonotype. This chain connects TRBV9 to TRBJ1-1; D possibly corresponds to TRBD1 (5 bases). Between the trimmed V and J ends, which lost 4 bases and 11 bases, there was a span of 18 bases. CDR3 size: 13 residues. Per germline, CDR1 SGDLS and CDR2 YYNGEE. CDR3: CASSPRPGSEAFF. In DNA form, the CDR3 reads TGTGCCAGCAGCCCCAGGCCAGGGTCGGAGGCTTTCTTT. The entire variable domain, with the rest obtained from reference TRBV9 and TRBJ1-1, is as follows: DSGVTQTPKHLITATGQRVTLRCSPRSGDLSVYWYQQSLDQGLQFLIQYYNGEERAKGNILERFSAQQFPDLHSELNLSSLELGDSALYFCASSPRPGSEAFFGQGTRLTVV.

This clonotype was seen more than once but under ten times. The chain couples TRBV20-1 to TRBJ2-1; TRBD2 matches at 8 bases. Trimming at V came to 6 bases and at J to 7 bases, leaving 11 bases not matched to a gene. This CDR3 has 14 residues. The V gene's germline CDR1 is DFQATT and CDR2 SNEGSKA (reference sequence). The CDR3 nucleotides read TGCAGTGCCCCCCCCAGCGGGGGCCTTAATGAGCAGTTCTTC. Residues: CSAPPSGGLNEQFF.

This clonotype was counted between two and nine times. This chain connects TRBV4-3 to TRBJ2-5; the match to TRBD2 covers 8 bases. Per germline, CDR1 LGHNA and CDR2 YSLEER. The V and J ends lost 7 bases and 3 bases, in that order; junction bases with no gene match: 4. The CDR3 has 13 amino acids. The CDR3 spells CASKGLVKETQYF. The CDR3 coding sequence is TGCGCCAGCAAGGGACTAGTTAAAGAGACCCAGTACTTC.

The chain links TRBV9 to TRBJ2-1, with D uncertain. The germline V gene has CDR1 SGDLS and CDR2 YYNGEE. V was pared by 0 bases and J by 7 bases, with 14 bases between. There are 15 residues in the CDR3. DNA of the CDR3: TGTGCCAGCAGCGTAGGACCGATGAAGGCGAATGAGCAGTTCTTC. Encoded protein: CASSVGPMKANEQFF.

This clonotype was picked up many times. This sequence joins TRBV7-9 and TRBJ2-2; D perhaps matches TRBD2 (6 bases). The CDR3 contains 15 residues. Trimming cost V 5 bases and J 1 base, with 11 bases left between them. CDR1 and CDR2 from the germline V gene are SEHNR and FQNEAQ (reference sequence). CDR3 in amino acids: CASSKGLLNTGELFF. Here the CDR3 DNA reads TGTGCCAGCAGCAAGGGACTGCTGAACACCGGGGAGCTGTTTTTT.

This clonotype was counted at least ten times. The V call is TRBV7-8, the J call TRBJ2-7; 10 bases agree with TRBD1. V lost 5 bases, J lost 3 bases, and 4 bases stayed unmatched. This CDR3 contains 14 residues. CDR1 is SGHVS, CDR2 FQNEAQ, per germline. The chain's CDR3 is CASSLGQGFYEQYV. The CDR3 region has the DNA TGTGCCAGCAGCCTGGGACAGGGGTTCTACGAGCAGTACGTC.

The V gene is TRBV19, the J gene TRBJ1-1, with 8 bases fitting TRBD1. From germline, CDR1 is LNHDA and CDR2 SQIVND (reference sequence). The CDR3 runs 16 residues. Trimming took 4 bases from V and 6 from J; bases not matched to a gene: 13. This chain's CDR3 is CASSNHLQGGMAEAFF. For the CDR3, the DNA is TGTGCCAGTAGTAACCACCTACAGGGGGGGATGGCTGAAGCTTTCTTT.

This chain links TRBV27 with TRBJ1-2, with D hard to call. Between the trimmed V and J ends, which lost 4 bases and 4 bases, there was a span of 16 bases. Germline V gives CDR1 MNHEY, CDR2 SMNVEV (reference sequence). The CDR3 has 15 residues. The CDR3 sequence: CASSSPGPGSYGYTF. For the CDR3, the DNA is TGTGCCAGCAGTTCCCCGGGTCCGGGGAGCTATGGCTACACCTTC.

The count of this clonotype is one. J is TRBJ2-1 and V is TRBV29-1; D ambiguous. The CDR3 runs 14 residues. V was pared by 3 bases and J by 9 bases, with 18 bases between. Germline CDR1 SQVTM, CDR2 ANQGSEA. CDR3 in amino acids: CSVDRRLAKVEQFF. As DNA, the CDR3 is TGCAGCGTTGATCGGAGACTGGCGAAGGTTGAGCAGTTCTTC.

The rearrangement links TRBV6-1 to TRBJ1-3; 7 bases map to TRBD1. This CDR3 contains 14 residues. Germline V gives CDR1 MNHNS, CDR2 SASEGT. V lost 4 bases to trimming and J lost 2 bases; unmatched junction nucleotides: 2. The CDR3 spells CASSGQGAGNTIYF. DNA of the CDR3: TGTGCCAGCAGTGGACAGGGAGCTGGAAACACCATATATTTT.

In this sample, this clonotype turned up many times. The CDR3 nucleotides are TGTGCCAGCAGCTTAGTTATGACAGGGATAGGCTACACCTTC. Translation: CASSLVMTGIGYTF. The chain combines TRBV7-2 with TRBJ1-2, with TRBD1 matching over 7 bases. The ends lost 1 base at V and 8 bases at J; junction bases unmatched: 7. CDR1 is SGHTA, CDR2 FQGNSA, per germline. This CDR3 contains 14 residues.

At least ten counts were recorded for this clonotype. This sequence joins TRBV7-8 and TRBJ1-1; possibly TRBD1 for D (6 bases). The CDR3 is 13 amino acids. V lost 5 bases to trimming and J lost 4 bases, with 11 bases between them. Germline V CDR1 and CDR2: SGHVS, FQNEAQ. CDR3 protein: CASSKTGSTEAFF. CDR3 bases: TGTGCCAGCAGCAAAACAGGGTCCACTGAAGCTTTCTTT.

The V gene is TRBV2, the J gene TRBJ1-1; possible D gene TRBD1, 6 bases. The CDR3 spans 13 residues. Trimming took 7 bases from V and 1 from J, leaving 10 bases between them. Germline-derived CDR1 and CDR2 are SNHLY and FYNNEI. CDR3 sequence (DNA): TGTGCCAGCACCGAGGGGGAGAACACTGAAGCTTTCTTT. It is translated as CASTEGENTEAFF. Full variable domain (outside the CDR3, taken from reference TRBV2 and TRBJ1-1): EPEVTQTPSHQVTQMGQEVILRCVPISNHLYFYWYRQILGQKVEFLVSFYNNEISEKSEIFDDQFSVERPDGSNFTLKIRSTKLEDSAMYFCASTEGENTEAFFGQGTRLTVV.

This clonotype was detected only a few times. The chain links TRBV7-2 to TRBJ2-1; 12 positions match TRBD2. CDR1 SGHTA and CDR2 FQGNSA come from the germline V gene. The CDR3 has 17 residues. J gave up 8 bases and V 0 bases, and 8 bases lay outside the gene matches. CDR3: CASSLAQASGRAHEQFF. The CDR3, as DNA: TGTGCCAGCAGCTTAGCCCAAGCTAGCGGGAGGGCCCATGAGCAGTTCTTC.

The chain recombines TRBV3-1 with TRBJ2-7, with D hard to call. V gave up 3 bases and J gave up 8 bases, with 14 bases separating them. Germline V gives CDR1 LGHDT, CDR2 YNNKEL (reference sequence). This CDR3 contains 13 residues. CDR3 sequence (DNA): TGTGCCAGCAGCCAGAGCCCTAGGGCGAAGCAGTACGTC. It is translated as CASSQSPRAKQYV.

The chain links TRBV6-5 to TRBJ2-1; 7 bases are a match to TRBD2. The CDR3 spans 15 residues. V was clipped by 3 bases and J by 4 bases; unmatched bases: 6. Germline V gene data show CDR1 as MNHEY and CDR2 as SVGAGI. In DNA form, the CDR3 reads TGTGCCAGCAGTTATCTTGGCGGGGGATACAATGAGCAGTTCTTC. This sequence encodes CASSYLGGGYNEQFF.

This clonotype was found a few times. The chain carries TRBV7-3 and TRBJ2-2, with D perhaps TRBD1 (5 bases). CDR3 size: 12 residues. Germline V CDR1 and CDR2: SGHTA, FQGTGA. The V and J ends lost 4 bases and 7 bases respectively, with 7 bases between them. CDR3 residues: CASSSTGGELFF. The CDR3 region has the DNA TGTGCCAGCAGCTCCACAGGCGGGGAGCTGTTTTTT. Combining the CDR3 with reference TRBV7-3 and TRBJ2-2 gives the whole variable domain GAGVSQTPSNKVTEKGKYVELRCDPISGHTALYWYRQSLGQGPEFLIYFQGTGAADDSGLPNDRFFAVRPEGSVSTLKIQRTERGDSAVYLCASSSTGGELFFGEGSRLTVL.

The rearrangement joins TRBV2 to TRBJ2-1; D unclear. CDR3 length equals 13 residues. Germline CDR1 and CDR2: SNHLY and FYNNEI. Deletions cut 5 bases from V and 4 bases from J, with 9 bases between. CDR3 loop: CASSTTVYNEQFF. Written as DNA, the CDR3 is TGTGCCAGCAGTACGACGGTTTACAATGAGCAGTTCTTC.

The CDR3 is CASSYADTGELFF. The DNA for the CDR3 is TGTGCCAGCAGTTATGCAGACACCGGGGAGCTGTTTTTT. This rearrangement joins TRBV12-3 or TRBV12-4 to TRBJ2-2; D remains unclear. The V gene lost 4 bases and the J gene lost 3 bases, with 6 bases spanning the gap. The CDR3 spans 13 residues.

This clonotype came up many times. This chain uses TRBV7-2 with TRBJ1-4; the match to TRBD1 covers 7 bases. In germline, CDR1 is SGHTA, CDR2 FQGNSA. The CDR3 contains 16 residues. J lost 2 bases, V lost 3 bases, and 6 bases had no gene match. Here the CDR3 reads CASSFPGGPTNEKLFF. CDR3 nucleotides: TGTGCCAGCAGCTTCCCAGGGGGTCCTACTAATGAAAAACTGTTTTTT. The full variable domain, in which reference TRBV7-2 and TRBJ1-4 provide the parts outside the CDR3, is GAGVSQSPSNKVTEKGKDVELRCDPISGHTALYWYRQSLGQGLEFLIYFQGNSAPDKSGLPSDRFSAERTGGSVSTLTIQRTQQEDSAVYLCASSFPGGPTNEKLFFGSGTQLSVL.

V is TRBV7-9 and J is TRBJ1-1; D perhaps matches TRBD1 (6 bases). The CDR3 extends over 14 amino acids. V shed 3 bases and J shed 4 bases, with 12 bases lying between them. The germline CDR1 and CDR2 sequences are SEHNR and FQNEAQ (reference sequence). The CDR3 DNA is TGTGCCAGCAGCTTTAAACAGGGTGGCACTGAAGCTTTCTTT. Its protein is CASSFKQGGTEAFF. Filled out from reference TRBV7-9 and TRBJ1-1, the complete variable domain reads DTGVSQNPRHKITKRGQNVTFRCDPISEHNRLYWYRQTLGQGPEFLTYFQNEAQLEKSRLLSDRFSAERPKGSFSTLEIQRTEQGDSAMYLCASSFKQGGTEAFFGQGTRLTVV.

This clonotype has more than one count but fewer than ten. The CDR3 DNA follows: TGCGCCAGCAGCCAAGCTCCCCTGGGAGCGGGGGAGACCCAGTACTTC. Protein product: CASSQAPLGAGETQYF. The gene calls are TRBV4-3 and TRBJ2-5; 7 bases match TRBD2. The CDR3 consists of 16 residues. Germline V gives CDR1 LGHNA, CDR2 YSLEER. V lost 1 base, J lost 5 bases, and 10 bases stayed unmatched.

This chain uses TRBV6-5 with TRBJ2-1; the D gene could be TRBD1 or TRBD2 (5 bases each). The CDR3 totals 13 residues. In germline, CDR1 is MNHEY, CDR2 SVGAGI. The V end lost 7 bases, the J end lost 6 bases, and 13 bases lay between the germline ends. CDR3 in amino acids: CASTGRFGNEQFF. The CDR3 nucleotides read TGTGCCAGCACAGGGAGATTTGGCAATGAGCAGTTCTTC.

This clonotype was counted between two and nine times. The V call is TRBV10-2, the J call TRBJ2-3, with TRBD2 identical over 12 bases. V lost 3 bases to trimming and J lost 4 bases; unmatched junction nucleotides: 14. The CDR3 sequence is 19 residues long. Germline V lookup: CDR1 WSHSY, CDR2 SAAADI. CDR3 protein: CASSDMTSGSLVGADTQYF. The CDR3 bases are TGCGCCAGCAGTGATATGACTAGCGGGAGTTTGGTTGGTGCAGATACGCAGTATTTT.

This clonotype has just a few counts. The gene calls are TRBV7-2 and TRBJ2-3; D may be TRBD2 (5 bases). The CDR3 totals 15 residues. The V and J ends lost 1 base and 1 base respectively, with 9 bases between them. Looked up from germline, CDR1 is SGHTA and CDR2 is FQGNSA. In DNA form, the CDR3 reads TGTGCCAGCAGCTTAGGAACTAGGCGCACAGATACGCAGTATTTT. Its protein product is CASSLGTRRTDTQYF.

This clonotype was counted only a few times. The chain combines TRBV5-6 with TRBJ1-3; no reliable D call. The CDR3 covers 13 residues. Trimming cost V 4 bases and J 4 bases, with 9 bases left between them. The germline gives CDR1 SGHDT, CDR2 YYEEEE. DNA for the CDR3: TGTGCCAGCAGCCGGCGAGGGGGAAACACCATATATTTT. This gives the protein CASSRRGGNTIYF.